The T cell receptor beta chain under discussion was sequenced for a study of T cells in localized non-small cell lung cancer. Points from the study as a whole: A single tumor region was sequenced, leaving heterogeneity possible. There was higher T cell clonality in uninvolved adjacent lung than in tumor, and it was highest there. Out of the top 100 tumor clones, a median approximately 57 were seen in adjacent lung.

This clone was detected only once. As yet, its antigen is unknown. V was clipped by 6 bases and J by 4 bases; unmatched bases: 1. CDR3 length: 11 residues. The germline V gene has CDR1 DFQATT and CDR2 SNEGSKA (reference sequence). Method: immunoSEQ multiplex PCR; TCRdb's copy keeps in-frame clones and lacks some. The table has roughly 34,000 clones, about nine tenths seen once. V is TRBV20-1 and J is TRBJ1-1, with 8 bases lining up with TRBD1. The sequence derives from a man between 40 and 70 years old with stage III lung adenocarcinoma. Sequenced here: peripheral blood mononuclear cells, sampled before any cancer treatment. Here the CDR3 reads CSATGGTEAFF. As DNA, the CDR3 is TGCAGTGCCACAGGGGGCACTGAAGCTTTCTTT.